Presented here are 27 T cell receptor beta chains from one specimen sequenced in a study of T-cell reconstitution after alpha-beta-depleted transplantation in children. Unique molecular identifiers were used to barcode this TCRbeta library. TCRdb re-called the PCR reads with MiXCR, one entry per CDR3 protein. Here the sample spans 250,000 to 300,000 distinct CDR3 sequences, approximately 10% being singletons. The sample was peripheral blood, taken 180 days after TCRalphabeta/CD19-depleted stem cell transplant. Receptor source: a male patient aged 2-15 years who had a stem cell transplant for chronic granulomatous disease, so the T cells may come from the graft donor.

This clonotype occurred many times. The chain joins TRBV21-1 to TRBJ2-1; the D call of TRBD2 is as the table states it, not checked on the DNA. TRBV21-1 is given as a pseudogene. The CDR3 is made up of 19 amino acids. The CDR3 loop is CASSNESGTSVSLGHEQFF. For the CDR3, the DNA is TGTGCCAGCAGCAATGAAAGCGGGACTAGCGTTAGTTTGGGGCATGAGCAGTTCTTC.

This clonotype was seen repeatedly, ten times or more. This chain uses TRBV29-1 with TRBJ2-1, with D possibly TRBD2 on 6 matching bases. Germline V lookup: CDR1 SQVTM, CDR2 ANQGSEA. The CDR3 has 12 residues. Trimming pared 3 bases from V and 10 bases from J, leaving 13 bases between. The CDR3 coding sequence is TGCAGCGTTGACCTAGCGTCCTGGGAGCAGTTCTTC. This gives the protein CSVDLASWEQFF.

This clonotype was detected a few times. This chain links TRBV13 with TRBJ1-2; TRBD1 agrees at 8 bases. V was pared by 6 bases and J by 7 bases, with 7 bases of the junction left unmatched. This CDR3 has 13 amino acids. Per germline, CDR1 PRHDT and CDR2 FYEKMQ (reference sequence). The DNA for the CDR3 is TGTGCCAGCAGTCAGTACAGGGGGACTGGCTACACCTTC. Its protein is CASSQYRGTGYTF.

In its sample, this clonotype was seen many times. The rearrangement links TRBV25-1 to TRBJ2-1; 7 positions match TRBD1. The junction had 6 bases not matched to a gene; V was cut back by 1 base and J by 6 bases. In germline, CDR1 is MGHDK, CDR2 SYGVNS. There are 15 residues in the CDR3. DNA of the CDR3: TGTGCCAGCAGTGAATCTAGGGGGCCAATCAATGAGCAGTTCTTC. This gives the protein CASSESRGPINEQFF.

This clonotype was recorded at least ten times. The chain is built from TRBV7-2 and TRBJ2-7; possible D gene TRBD1, 6 bases. The CDR3 is 15 amino acids. Germline-derived CDR1 and CDR2 are SGHTA and FQGNSA. V gave up 3 bases and J gave up 0 bases, with 12 bases separating them. In nucleotides, the CDR3 is TGTGCCAGCAGCTTCATCGAGGACAGCTCCTACGAGCAGTACTTC. Translating it yields CASSFIEDSSYEQYF.

This clonotype was seen at least ten times. The V call is TRBV20-1, the J call TRBJ1-1; maybe TRBD1 (6 bases). This CDR3 contains 15 residues. Germline CDR1 is DFQATT and CDR2 is SNEGSKA (reference sequence). The V end lost 1 base, the J end lost 4 bases, and 16 bases lay between the germline ends. CDR3 amino acids: CSARAPDRSGTEAFF. In DNA, the CDR3 is TGCAGTGCTAGAGCTCCCGACAGGTCGGGCACTGAAGCTTTCTTT.

The sample holds many counts of this clonotype. The chain is built from TRBV7-3 and TRBJ2-7; weak D call: TRBD2 (6 bases). The germline gives CDR1 SGHTA, CDR2 FQGTGA. This CDR3 contains 14 residues. The V end lost 5 bases, the J end lost 0 bases, and 11 bases lay between the germline ends. Here the CDR3 reads CASSRDGSSYEQYF. For the CDR3, the DNA is TGTGCCAGCAGCCGGGACGGGAGCTCCTACGAGCAGTACTTC.

This clonotype was recorded many times. CDR3 protein: CSAPELDRGPETQYF. Here the CDR3 DNA reads TGCAGTGCTCCTGAATTAGACAGGGGGCCAGAGACCCAGTACTTC. V gene TRBV20-1 combines with J gene TRBJ2-5; 10 nucleotides align to TRBD1. CDR3 length equals 15 residues. CDR1 is DFQATT and CDR2 is SNEGSKA in the germline V gene (reference sequence). The trim removed 5 bases at V and 4 bases at J, leaving 10 bases unmatched.

In the case of this clonotype: This may come from a read error, since a much larger clone is one base off. CDR3 coding DNA: TGCGGTGCTAGAGAATACGAGAGCTCCTACAATGAGCAGTTCTTC. Translating it yields CGAREYESSYNEQFF. V is TRBV20-1 and J is TRBJ2-1, with D unclear. Per the germline V gene, CDR1 is DFQATT and CDR2 is SNEGSKA (reference sequence). The CDR3 consists of 15 residues.

This clonotype appeared many times. V gene TRBV19 combines with J gene TRBJ2-4; no clear D. The V and J ends lost 2 bases and 7 bases respectively, with 3 bases between them. Germline V CDR1 and CDR2: LNHDA, SQIVND (reference sequence). This CDR3 spans 11 amino acids. In DNA form, the CDR3 reads TGTGCCAGTAGTATAACCAACATTCAGTACTTC. This encodes CASSITNIQYF. Combining the CDR3 with reference TRBV19 and TRBJ2-4 gives the whole variable domain DGGITQSPKYLFRKEGQNVTLSCEQNLNHDAMYWYRQDPGQGLRLIYYSQIVNDFQKGDIAEGYSVSREKKESFPLTVTSAQKNPTAFYLCASSITNIQYFGAGTRLSVL.

In the case of this clonotype: This may stem from a read error, because a much larger clone lies one nucleotide away. V is TRBV29-1 and J is TRBJ2-1, with D unclear. Looked up from germline, CDR1 is SQVTM and CDR2 is ANQGSEA. This CDR3 region has 15 residues. The CDR3 DNA reads TGCAGCGTTGAAGGTGGGTCCATGTCCTACAATGAGCGGTTCTTC. Its translation is CSVEGGSMSYNERFF.

This clonotype was counted at least ten times. DNA of the CDR3: TGTGCCAGCAGACCCCCGGAAGGGGAATTCTATGGCTACACCTTC. Protein: CASRPPEGEFYGYTF. The V and J genes are TRBV28 and TRBJ1-2; D is possibly TRBD1 (5 bases). This CDR3 spans 15 amino acids. The germline CDR1 and CDR2 sequences are MDHEN and SYDVKM. The V end lost 6 bases, the J end lost 4 bases, and 18 bases lay between the germline ends.

Note on this clonotype: Because it lacks the conserved phenylalanine or tryptophan at the end, this CDR3 is likely a read error. The gene calls are TRBV2 and TRBJ1-5; D not certain. CDR3 size: 18 residues. Germline CDR1 is SNHLY and CDR2 is FYNNEI. The CDR3 spells CAISLGNGPHWGNQPQHY. The CDR3, as DNA: TGTGCCATCAGTTTGGGTAACGGGCCGCATTGGGGCAATCAGCCCCAGCATTAT.

V is TRBV6-1 and J is TRBJ2-7; 9 bases map to TRBD2. Germline V lookup: CDR1 MNHNS, CDR2 SASEGT. The V gene end was trimmed by 3 bases and the J gene end by 0 bases; junction bases not matched to a gene: 3. The CDR3 is 15 amino acids. The CDR3 is CASSEYSGSSYEQYF. The DNA of the CDR3 is TGTGCCAGCAGTGAGTATAGCGGGAGCTCCTACGAGCAGTACTTC.

This clonotype was recorded at least ten times. The V and J genes are TRBV6-6 and TRBJ1-3; D is uncertain. The CDR3 contains 12 residues. Trimming shortened V by 6 bases and J by 4 bases, and 7 bases separated the two germline ends. Germline CDR1 is MNHNY and CDR2 is SVGAGI (reference sequence). Here the CDR3 DNA reads TGTGCCAGCAGCCAAACAGGAAACACCATATATTTT. As protein: CASSQTGNTIYF.

This clonotype appeared many times. The chain couples TRBV20-1 to TRBJ2-3; 8 bases map to TRBD2. Germline values: CDR1 DFQATT, CDR2 SNEGSKA (reference sequence). Trimming cost V 6 bases and J 5 bases; bases outside gene matches: 13. The CDR3 sequence is 15 residues long. The CDR3 loop reads CSAPLRGGHVDTQYF. The CDR3 DNA reads as TGCAGTGCCCCCCTCCGGGGGGGCCACGTAGATACGCAGTATTTT.

This clonotype was detected only a few times. The chain carries TRBV4-3 and TRBJ2-1; 15 nucleotides align to TRBD2. The germline gives CDR1 LGHNA, CDR2 YSLEER. J gave up 9 bases and V 3 bases, and 15 bases lay outside the gene matches. The CDR3 has 19 amino acids. This CDR3 reads CASSHPARTSGRAKGEQFF. In DNA, the CDR3 is TGCGCCAGCAGCCATCCCGCCCGGACTAGCGGGAGGGCCAAGGGTGAGCAGTTCTTC.

This clonotype was observed at least ten times. The chain uses TRBV6-5 and TRBJ2-4; 9 bases are shared with TRBD1. Losses at the gene ends were 2 bases for V and 7 bases for J; bases not matched to a gene: 6. This CDR3 is 15 amino acids long. Germline assignment: CDR1 MNHEY and CDR2 SVGAGI. The CDR3 is CASSYGGTGRNIQYF. CDR3 DNA: TGTGCCAGCAGTTACGGGGGGACAGGGAGGAACATTCAGTACTTC.

At least ten counts were recorded for this clonotype. The rearrangement links TRBV7-8 to TRBJ2-7; D gene uncertain. This CDR3 has 14 amino acids. CDR1 and CDR2 from the germline V gene are SGHVS and FQNEAQ. The ends were cut back, 2 bases at V and 2 bases at J, with 10 bases in the middle. The CDR3 nucleotides read TGTGCCAGCAGCTTAATACTTGGAACCTACGAGCAGTACTTC. It codes for CASSLILGTYEQYF. Full variable domain (remainder filled in from reference TRBV7-8 and TRBJ2-7): GAGVSQSPRYKVAKRGQDVALRCDPISGHVSLFWYQQALGQGPEFLTYFQNEAQLDKSGLPSDRFFAERPEGSVSTLKIQRTQQEDSAVYLCASSLILGTYEQYFGPGTRLTVT.

Points on this clonotype: This may stem from a read error, because a much larger clone lies one nucleotide away. J is TRBJ2-7 and V is TRBV5-1; possibly TRBD1 for D (6 bases). The V end lost 7 bases, the J end lost 6 bases, and 14 bases lay between the germline ends. Germline V lookup: CDR1 SGHRS, CDR2 YFSETQ. The CDR3 sequence is 12 residues long. The CDR3 nucleotides are TGCGCCAGCGGCTCCCAGGGGCGCGAGCAGTACTTC. Amino acids: CASGSQGREQYF.

This clonotype came up many times. The chain recombines TRBV10-3 with TRBJ2-2, with a possible D match to TRBD1 (6 bases). The CDR3 has 15 residues. CDR1 and CDR2 (germline): ENHRY, SYGVKD. The ends were cut back, 5 bases at V and 4 bases at J, with 14 bases in the middle. CDR3 amino acids: CAISPGTRGTGELFF. The CDR3 bases are TGTGCCATCAGTCCCGGGACACGCGGCACCGGGGAGCTGTTTTTT.

This clonotype was seen repeatedly, ten times or more. The chain links TRBV7-6 to TRBJ2-7; 11 bases align to TRBD2. V lost 1 base and J lost 3; bases outside the gene matches: 5. The CDR3 consists of 16 residues. Germline V gives CDR1 SGHVS, CDR2 FNYEAQ. CDR3 DNA: TGTGCCAGCAGCTTAGATCAACTAGCGGGAGTCTACGAGCAGTACTTC. Translating it yields CASSLDQLAGVYEQYF.

This clonotype was counted ten times or more. The chain is built from TRBV12-3 or TRBV12-4 and TRBJ2-2; 8 positions match TRBD2. CDR3 length: 16 residues. V trimming: 2 bases; J trimming: 1 base; junction bases outside the gene matches: 3. CDR3 bases: TGTGCCAGCAGTTTAATAGCGGGACAGAACACCGGGGAGCTGTTTTTT. Protein: CASSLIAGQNTGELFF.

Details on this clonotype: A much more abundant neighbour one base away suggests this may be a read error. The chain links TRBV20-1 to TRBJ2-5; possible D gene TRBD2, 6 bases. The CDR3 covers 12 residues. Germline CDR1 and CDR2: DFQATT and SNEGSKA (reference sequence). The chain's CDR3 is CSAFGPREIQYF. In nucleotides, the CDR3 is TGCAGTGCTTTCGGGCCTCGGGAGATCCAGTACTTC.

This clonotype was seen repeatedly, ten times or more. The chain joins TRBV21-1 to TRBJ2-6. TRBV21-1 has pseudogene status. This CDR3 contains 16 residues. The CDR3 sequence: CASGQVGRSGANVLTF. The CDR3 coding sequence is TGTGCCAGCGGCCAAGTAGGAAGGTCTGGGGCCAACGTCCTGACTTTC.

As to this clonotype: A much larger clone is a single base away; this may be a read error. CDR3 protein: CSARSPVQGNQPQHF. In DNA form, the CDR3 reads TGCAGTGCTAGATCTCCGGTACAGGGGAATCAGCCCCAGCATTTT. This chain joins TRBV20-1 and TRBJ1-5; 7 nucleotides agree with TRBD1. Germline loops: CDR1 DFQATT, CDR2 SNEGSKA (reference sequence). V shed 2 bases and J 4 bases; nucleotides not matched to a gene: 8. This CDR3 region has 15 residues.

This clonotype has at least ten counts. This chain links TRBV20-1 with TRBJ1-1, with D possibly being TRBD1 (6 bases). The CDR3 has 12 amino acids. Germline CDR1 and CDR2: DFQATT and SNEGSKA (reference sequence). With 2 bases removed from V and 6 bases from J, the gap between germline ends came to 10 bases. CDR3 sequence reads: CSARNRDPEAFF. CDR3 nucleotide sequence: TGCAGTGCTAGAAACAGGGACCCTGAAGCTTTCTTT.